The T cell receptor (beta chain) under discussion was sequenced for a study of blood T cell repertoires in COVID-19. At the level of the study: Acute and convalescent COVID-19 samples came from the United States, Italy and Spain. T cells, B-cell-depleted T cells, or PBMCs supplied cDNA or gDNA.

Per the authors' pipeline: Researchers report that nucleated cell counts were estimated from reference gene primer amplification. The assay was immunoSEQ multiplex PCR, and TCRdb's table has in-frame clones only and misses some. V, J and clone size are taken as reported in that table, and D and trimming were inferred from the DNA itself. The table lists tens of thousands of clones, around 85% of them singletons. This clone was counted a few times. Sequencing was performed on peripheral blood. This sequence originates from a man aged 60 to 69 with acute or convalescent COVID-19.

Written as DNA, the CDR3 is TGTGCCAGCAGCTTAGGACAGGGACCTAACTATGGCTACACCTTC. Amino acid sequence: CASSLGQGPNYGYTF. This chain uses TRBV7-9 with TRBJ1-2, with TRBD1 identical over 7 bases. The V gene's germline CDR1 is SEHNR and CDR2 FQNEAQ (reference sequence). The CDR3 sequence is 15 residues long. V was clipped by 1 base and J by 0 bases; unmatched bases: 2. Complete variable domain (other parts from reference TRBV7-9 and TRBJ1-2): DTGVSQNPRHKITKRGQNVTFRCDPISEHNRLYWYRQTLGQGPEFLTYFQNEAQLEKSRLLSDRFSAERPKGSFSTLEIQRTEQGDSAMYLCASSLGQGPNYGYTFGSGTRLTVV.